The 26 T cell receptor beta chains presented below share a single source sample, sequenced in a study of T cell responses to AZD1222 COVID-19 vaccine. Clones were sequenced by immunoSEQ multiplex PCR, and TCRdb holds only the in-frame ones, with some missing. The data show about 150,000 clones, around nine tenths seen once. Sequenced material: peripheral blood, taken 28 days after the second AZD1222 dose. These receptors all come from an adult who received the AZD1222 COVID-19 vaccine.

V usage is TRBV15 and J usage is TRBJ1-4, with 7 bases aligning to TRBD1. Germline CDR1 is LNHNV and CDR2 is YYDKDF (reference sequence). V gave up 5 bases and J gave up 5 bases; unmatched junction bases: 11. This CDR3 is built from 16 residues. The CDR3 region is CATSGLVGTANEKLFF. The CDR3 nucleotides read TGTGCCACCAGCGGACTAGTCGGGACAGCAAATGAAAAACTGTTTTTT.

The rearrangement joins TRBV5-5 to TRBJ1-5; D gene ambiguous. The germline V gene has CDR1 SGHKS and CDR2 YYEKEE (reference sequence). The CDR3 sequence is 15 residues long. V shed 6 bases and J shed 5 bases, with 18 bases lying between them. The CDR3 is CASTKNEGWDQPQHF. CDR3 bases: TGTGCCAGCACAAAAAACGAGGGCTGGGATCAGCCCCAGCATTTT.

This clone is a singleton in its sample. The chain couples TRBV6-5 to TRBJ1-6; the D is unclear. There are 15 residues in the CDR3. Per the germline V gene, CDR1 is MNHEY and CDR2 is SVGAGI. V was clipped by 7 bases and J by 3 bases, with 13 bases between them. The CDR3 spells CASIRGEVYNSPLHF. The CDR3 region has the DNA TGTGCCAGCATTAGAGGCGAGGTCTATAATTCACCCCTCCACTTT.

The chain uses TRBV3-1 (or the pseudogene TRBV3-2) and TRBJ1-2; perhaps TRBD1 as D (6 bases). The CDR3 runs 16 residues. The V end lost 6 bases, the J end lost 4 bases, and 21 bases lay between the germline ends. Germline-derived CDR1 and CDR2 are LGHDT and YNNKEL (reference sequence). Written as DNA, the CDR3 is TGTGCCAGCAGGAACCTTGGGGGGGCCAAGGCCTATGGCTACACCTTC. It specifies CASRNLGGAKAYGYTF.

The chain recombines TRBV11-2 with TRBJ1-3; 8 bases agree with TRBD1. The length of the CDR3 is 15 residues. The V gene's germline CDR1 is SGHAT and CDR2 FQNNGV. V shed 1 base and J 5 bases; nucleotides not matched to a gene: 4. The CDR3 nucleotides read TGTGCCAGCAGCTTAGGACAGGGGATTCGAAACACCATATATTTT. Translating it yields CASSLGQGIRNTIYF.

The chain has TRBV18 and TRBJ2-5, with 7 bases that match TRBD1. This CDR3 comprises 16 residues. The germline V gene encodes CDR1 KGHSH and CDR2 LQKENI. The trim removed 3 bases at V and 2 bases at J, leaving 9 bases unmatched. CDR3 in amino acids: CASSPTGTATQETQYF. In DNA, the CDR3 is TGTGCCAGCTCACCTACCGGGACAGCCACGCAAGAGACCCAGTACTTC. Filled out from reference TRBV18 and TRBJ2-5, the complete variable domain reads NAGVMQNPRHLVRRRGQEARLRCSPMKGHSHVYWYRQLPEEGLKFMVYLQKENIIDESGMPKERFSAEFPKEGPSILRIQQVVRGDSAAYFCASSPTGTATQETQYFGPGTRLLVL.

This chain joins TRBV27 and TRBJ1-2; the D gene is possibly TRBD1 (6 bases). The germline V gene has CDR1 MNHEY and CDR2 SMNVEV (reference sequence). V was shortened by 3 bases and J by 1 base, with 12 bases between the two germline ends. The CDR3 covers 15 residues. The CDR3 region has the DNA TGTGCCAGCAGTTTTGCTCAACAGGGTAACTATGGCTACACCTTC. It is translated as CASSFAQQGNYGYTF.

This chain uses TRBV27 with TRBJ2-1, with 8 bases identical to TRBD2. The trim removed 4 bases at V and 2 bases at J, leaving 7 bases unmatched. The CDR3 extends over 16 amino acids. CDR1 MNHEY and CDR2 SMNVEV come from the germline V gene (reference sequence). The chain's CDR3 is CASSSLGAGAYNEQFF. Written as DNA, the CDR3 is TGTGCCAGCAGTTCCCTGGGAGCGGGGGCCTACAATGAGCAGTTCTTC.

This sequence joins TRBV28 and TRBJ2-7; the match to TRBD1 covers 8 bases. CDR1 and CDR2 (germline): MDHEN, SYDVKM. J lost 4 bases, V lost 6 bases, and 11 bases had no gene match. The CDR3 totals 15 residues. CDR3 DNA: TGTGCCAGCAGCCAAACCCCGGGACAGGAGTACGAGCAGTACTTC. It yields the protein CASSQTPGQEYEQYF.

This chain's CDR3 is CASSDSSGTGSTDTQYF. DNA for the CDR3: TGCGCCAGCAGTGATTCTTCCGGGACAGGGAGCACAGATACGCAGTATTTT. The chain employs TRBV10-1 and TRBJ2-3, with 9 nucleotides matching TRBD1. V trimming: 3 bases; J trimming: 0 bases; junction bases outside the gene matches: 7. CDR1 is WNHNN and CDR2 is SYGVQD in the germline V gene (reference sequence). This CDR3 is built from 17 residues.

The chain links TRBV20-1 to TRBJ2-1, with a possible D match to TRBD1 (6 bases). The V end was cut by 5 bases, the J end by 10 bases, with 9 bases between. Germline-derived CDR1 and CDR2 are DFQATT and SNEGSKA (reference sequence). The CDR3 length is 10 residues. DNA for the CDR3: TGCAGTGCTGGGGACACCGAGCAGTTCTTC. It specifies CSAGDTEQFF.

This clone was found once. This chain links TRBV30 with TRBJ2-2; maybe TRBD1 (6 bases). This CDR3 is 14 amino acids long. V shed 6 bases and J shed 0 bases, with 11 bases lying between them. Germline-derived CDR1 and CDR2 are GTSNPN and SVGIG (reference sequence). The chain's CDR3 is CACQGFANTGELFF. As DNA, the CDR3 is TGTGCCTGTCAGGGGTTCGCGAACACCGGGGAGCTGTTTTTT.

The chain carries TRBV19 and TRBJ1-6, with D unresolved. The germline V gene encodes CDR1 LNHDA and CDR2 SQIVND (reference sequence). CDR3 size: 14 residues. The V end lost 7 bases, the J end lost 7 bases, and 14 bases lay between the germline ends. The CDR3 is CASNNRAGNSPLHF. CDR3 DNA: TGTGCCAGTAACAATCGGGCGGGGAATTCACCCCTCCACTTT.

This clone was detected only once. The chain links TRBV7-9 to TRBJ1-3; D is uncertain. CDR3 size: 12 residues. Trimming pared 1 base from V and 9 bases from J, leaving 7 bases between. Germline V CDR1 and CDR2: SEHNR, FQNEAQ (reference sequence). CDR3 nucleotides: TGTGCCAGCAGCTTAGATTTGGGCACCATATATTTT. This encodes CASSLDLGTIYF.

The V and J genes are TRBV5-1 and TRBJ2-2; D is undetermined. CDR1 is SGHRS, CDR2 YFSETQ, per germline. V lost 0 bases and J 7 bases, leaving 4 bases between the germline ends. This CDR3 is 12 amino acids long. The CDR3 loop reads CASSLGYGELFF. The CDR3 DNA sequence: TGCGCCAGCAGCTTGGGATACGGGGAGCTGTTTTTT.

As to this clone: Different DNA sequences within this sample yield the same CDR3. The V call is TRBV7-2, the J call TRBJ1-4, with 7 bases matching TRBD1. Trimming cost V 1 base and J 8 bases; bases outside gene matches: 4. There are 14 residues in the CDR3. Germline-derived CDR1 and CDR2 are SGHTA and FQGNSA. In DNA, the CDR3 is TGTGCCAGCAGCTTAGGACAGGGTGGGGAAAAACTGTTTTTT. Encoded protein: CASSLGQGGEKLFF.

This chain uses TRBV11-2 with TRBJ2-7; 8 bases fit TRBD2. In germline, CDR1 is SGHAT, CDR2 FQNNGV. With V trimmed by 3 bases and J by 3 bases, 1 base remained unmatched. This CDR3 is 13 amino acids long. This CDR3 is CASSFSGGYEQYF. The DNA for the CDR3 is TGTGCCAGCAGCTTCAGCGGGGGCTACGAGCAGTACTTC. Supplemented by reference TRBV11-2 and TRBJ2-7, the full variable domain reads EAGVAQSPRYKIIEKRQSVAFWCNPISGHATLYWYQQILGQGPKLLIQFQNNGVVDDSQLPKDRFSAERLKGVDSTLKIQPAKLEDSAVYLCASSFSGGYEQYFGPGTRLTVT.

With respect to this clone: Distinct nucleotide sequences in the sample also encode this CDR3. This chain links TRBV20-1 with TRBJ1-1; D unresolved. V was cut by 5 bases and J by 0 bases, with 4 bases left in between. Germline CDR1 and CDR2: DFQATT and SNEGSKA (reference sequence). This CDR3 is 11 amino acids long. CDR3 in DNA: TGCAGTGCTCCGATGAACACTGAAGCTTTCTTT. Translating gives CSAPMNTEAFF.

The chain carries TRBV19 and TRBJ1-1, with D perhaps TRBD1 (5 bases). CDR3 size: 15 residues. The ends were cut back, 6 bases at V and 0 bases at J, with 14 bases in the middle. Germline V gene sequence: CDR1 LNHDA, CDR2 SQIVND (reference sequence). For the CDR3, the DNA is TGTGCCAGTAGGCTGACAGTGTCCATGAACACTGAAGCTTTCTTT. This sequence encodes CASRLTVSMNTEAFF.

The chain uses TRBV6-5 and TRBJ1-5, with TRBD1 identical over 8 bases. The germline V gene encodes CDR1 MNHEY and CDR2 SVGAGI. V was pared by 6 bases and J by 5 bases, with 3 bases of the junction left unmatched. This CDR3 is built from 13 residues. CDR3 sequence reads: CASRTGVDQPQHF. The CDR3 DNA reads TGTGCCAGCAGGACAGGGGTCGATCAGCCCCAGCATTTT.

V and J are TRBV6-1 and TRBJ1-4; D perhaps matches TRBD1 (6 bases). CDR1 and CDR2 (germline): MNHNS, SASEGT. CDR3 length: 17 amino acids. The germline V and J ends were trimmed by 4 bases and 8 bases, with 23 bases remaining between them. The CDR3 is CASSVGASKKGLEKLFF. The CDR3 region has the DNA TGTGCCAGCAGTGTGGGGGCAAGCAAGAAGGGCTTAGAAAAACTGTTTTTT.

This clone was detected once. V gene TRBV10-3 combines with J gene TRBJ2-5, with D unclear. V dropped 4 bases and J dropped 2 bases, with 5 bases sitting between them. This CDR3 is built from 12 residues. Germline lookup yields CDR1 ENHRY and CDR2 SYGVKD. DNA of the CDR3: TGTGCCATCAGTGGGAGTCAAGAGACCCAGTACTTC. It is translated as CAISGSQETQYF.

The CDR3 sequence is CASSFYFRGPNEKLFF. The DNA for the CDR3 is TGTGCCAGCAGCTTTTACTTCCGGGGGCCTAATGAAAAACTGTTTTTT. This chain joins TRBV5-8 and TRBJ1-4, with D possibly TRBD1 on 6 matching bases. CDR3 length equals 16 residues. Germline values: CDR1 SGHTS, CDR2 YDEGEE. Trimming took off 2 bases at V and 3 bases at J, with 14 bases between the two ends.

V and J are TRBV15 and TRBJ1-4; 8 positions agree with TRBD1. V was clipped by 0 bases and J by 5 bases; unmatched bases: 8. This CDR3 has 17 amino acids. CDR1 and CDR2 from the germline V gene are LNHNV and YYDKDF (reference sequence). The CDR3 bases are TGTGCCACCAGCAGAGAAAGGACAGGGAAAAAAAATGAAAAACTGTTTTTT. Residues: CATSRERTGKKNEKLFF. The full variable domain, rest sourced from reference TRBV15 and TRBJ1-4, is DAMVIQNPRYQVTQFGKPVTLSCSQTLNHNVMYWYQQKSSQAPKLLFHYYDKDFNNEADTPDNFQSRRPNTSFCFLDIRSPGLGDTAMYLCATSRERTGKKNEKLFFGSGTQLSVL.

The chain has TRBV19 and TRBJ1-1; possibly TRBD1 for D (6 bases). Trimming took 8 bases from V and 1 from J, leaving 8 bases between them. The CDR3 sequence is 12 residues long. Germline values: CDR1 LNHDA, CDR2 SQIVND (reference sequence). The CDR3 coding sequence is TGTGCCAGTGCCAGGGGGAACACTGAAGCTTTCTTT. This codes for CASARGNTEAFF.

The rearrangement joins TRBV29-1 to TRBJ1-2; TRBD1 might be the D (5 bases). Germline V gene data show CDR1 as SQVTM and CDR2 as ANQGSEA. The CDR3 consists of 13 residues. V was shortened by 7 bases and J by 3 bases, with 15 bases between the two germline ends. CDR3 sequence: CSAGTREDYGYTF. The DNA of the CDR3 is TGCAGCGCCGGGACGAGGGAGGACTATGGCTACACCTTC.